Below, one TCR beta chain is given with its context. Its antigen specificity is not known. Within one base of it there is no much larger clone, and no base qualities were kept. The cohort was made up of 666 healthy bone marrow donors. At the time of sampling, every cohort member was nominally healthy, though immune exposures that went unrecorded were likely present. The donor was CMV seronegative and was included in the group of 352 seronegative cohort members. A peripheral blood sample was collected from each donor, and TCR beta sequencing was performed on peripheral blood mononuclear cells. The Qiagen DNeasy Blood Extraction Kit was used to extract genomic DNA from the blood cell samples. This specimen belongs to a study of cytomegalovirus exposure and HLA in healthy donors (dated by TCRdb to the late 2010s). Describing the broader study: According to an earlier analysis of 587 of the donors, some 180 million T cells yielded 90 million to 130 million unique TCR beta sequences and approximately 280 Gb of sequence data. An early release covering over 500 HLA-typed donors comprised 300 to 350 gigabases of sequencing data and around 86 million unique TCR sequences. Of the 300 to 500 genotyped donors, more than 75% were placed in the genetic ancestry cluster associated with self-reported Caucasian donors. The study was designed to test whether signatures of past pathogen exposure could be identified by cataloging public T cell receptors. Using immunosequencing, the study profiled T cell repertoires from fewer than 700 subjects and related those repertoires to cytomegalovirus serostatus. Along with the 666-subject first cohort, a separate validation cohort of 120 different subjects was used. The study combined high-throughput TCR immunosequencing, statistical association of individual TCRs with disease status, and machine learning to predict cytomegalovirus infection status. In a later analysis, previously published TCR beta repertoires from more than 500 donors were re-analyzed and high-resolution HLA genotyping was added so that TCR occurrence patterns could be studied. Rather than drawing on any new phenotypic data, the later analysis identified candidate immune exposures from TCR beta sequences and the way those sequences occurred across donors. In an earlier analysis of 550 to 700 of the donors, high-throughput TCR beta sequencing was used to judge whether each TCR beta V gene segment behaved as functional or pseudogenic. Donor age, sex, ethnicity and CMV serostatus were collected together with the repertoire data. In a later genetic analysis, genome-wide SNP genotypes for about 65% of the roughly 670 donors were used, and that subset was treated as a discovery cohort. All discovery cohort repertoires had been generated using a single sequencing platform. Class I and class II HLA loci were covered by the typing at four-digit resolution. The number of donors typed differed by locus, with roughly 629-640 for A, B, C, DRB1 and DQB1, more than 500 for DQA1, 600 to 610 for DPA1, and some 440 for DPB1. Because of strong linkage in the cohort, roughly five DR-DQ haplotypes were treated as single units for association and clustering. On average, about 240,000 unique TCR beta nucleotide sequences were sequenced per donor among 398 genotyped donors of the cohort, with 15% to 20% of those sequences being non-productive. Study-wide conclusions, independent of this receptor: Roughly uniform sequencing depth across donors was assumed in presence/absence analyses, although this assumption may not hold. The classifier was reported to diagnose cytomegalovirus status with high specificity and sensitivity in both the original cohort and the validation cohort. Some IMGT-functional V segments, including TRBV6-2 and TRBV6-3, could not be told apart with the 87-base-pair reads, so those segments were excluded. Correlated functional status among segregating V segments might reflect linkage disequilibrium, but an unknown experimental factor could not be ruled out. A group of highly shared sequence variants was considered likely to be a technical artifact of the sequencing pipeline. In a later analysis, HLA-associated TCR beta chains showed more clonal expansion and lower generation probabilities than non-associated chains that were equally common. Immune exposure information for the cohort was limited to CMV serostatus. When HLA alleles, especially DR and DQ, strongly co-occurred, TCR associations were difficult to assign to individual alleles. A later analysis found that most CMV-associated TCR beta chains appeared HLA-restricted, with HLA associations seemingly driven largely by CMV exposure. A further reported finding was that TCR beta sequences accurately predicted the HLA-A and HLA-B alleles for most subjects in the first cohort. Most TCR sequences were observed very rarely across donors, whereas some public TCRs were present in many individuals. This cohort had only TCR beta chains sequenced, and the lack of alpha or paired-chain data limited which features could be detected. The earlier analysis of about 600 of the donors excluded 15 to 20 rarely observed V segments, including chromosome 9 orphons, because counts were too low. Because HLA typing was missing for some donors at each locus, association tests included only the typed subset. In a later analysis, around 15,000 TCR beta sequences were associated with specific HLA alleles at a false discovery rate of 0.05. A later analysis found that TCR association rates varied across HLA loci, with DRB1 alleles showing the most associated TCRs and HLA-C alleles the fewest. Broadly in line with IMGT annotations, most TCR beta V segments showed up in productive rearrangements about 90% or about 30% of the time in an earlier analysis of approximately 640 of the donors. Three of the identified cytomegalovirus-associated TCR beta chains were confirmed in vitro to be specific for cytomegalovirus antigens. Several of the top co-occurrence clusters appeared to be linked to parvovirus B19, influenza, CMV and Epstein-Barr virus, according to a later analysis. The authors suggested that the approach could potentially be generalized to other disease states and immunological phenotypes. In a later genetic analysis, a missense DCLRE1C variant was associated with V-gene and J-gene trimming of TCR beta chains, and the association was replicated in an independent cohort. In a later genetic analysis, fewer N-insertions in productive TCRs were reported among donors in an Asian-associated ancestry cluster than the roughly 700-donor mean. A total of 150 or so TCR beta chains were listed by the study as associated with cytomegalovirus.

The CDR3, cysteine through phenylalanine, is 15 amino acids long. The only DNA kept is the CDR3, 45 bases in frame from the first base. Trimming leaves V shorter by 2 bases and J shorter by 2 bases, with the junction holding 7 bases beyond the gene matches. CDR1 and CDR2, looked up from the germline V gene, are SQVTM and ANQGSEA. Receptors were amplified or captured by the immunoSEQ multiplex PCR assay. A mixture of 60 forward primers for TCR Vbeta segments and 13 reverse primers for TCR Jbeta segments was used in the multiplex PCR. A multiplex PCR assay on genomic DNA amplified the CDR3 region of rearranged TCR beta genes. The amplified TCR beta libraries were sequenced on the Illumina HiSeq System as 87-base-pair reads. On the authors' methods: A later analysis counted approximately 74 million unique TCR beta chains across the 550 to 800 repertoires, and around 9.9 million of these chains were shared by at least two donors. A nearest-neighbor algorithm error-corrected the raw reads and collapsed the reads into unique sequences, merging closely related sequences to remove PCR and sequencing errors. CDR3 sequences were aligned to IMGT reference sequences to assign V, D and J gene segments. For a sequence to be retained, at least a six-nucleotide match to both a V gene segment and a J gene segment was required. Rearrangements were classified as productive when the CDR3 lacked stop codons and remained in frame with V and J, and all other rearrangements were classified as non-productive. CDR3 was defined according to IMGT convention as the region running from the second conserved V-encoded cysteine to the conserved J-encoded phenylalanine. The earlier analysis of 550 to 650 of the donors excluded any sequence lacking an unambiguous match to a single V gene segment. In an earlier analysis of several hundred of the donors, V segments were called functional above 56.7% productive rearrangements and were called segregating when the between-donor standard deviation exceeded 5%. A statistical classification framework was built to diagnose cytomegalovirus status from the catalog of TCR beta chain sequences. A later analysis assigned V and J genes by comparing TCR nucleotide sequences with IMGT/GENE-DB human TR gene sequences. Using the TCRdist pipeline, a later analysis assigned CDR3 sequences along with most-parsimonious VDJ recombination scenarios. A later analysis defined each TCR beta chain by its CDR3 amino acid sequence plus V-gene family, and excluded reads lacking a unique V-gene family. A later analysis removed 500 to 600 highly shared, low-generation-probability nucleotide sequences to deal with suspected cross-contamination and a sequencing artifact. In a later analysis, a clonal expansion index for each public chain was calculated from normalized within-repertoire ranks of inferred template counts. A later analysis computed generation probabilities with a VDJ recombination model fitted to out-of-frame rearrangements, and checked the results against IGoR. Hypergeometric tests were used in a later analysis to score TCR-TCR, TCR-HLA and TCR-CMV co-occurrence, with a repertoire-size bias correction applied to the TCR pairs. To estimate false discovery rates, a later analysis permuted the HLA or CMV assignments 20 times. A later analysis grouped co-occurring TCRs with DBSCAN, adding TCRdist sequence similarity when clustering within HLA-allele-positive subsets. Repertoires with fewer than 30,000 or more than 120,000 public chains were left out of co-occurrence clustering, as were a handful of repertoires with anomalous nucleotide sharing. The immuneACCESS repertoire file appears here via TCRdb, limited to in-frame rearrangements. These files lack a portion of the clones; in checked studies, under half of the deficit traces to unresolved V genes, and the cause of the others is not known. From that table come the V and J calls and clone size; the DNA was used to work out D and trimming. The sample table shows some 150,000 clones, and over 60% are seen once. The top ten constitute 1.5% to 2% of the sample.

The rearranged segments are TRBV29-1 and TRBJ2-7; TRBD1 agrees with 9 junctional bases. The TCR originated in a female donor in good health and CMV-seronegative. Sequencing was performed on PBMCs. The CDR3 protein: CSVELRDRETYEQYF. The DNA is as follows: TGCAGCGTTGAACTAAGGGACAGGGAGACCTACGAGCAGTACTTC.